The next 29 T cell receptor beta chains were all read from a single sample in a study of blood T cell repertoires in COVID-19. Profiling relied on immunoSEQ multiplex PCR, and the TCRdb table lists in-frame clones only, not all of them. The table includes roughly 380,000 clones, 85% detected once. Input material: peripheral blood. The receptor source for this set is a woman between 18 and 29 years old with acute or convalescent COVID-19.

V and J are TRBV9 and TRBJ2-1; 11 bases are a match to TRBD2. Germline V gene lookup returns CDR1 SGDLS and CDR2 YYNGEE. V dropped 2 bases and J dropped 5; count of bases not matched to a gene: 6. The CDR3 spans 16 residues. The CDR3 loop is CASSVGGLAGDNEQFF. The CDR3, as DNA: TGTGCCAGCAGCGTGGGAGGACTAGCGGGTGACAATGAGCAGTTCTTC.

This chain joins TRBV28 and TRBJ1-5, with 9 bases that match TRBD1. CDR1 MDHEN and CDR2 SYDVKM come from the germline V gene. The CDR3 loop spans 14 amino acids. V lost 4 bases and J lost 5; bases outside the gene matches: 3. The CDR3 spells CASSWTGADQPQHF. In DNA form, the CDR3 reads TGTGCCAGCAGTTGGACAGGGGCCGATCAGCCCCAGCATTTT. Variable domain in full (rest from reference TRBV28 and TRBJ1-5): DVKVTQSSRYLVKRTGEKVFLECVQDMDHENMFWYRQDPGLGLRLIYFSYDVKMKEKGDIPEGYSVSREKKERFSLILESASTNQTSMYLCASSWTGADQPQHFGDGTRLSIL.

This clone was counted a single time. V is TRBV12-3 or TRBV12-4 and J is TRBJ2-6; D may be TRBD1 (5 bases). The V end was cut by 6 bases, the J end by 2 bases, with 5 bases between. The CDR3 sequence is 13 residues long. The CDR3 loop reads CASRTAGANVLTF. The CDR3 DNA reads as TGTGCCAGCAGGACAGCTGGGGCCAACGTCCTGACTTTC.

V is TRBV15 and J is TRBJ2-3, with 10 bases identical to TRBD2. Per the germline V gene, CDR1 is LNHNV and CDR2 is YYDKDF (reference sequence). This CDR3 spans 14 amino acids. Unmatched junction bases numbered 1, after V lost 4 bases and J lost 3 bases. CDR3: CATSNSGRTDTQYF. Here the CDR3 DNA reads TGTGCCACCAGCAATAGCGGGAGGACAGATACGCAGTATTTT.

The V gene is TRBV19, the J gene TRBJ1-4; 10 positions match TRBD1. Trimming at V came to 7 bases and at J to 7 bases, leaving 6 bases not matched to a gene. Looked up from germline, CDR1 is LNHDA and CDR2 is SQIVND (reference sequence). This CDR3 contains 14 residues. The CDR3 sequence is CASTKDRGPEKLFF. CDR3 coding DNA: TGTGCCAGTACCAAAGACAGGGGGCCTGAAAAACTGTTTTTT.

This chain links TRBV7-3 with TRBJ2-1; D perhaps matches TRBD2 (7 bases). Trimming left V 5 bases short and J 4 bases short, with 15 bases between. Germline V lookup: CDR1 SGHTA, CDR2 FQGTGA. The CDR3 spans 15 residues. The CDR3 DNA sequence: TGTGCCAGCAGCCCGCAAGGGGGGGATTACAATGAGCAGTTCTTC. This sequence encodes CASSPQGGDYNEQFF. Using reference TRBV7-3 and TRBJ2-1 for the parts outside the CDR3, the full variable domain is GAGVSQTPSNKVTEKGKYVELRCDPISGHTALYWYRQSLGQGPEFLIYFQGTGAADDSGLPNDRFFAVRPEGSVSTLKIQRTERGDSAVYLCASSPQGGDYNEQFFGPGTRLTVL.

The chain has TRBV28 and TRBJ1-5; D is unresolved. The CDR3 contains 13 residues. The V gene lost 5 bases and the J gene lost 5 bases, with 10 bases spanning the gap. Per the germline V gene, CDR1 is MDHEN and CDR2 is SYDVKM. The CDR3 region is CASSPPLYQPQHF. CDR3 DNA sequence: TGTGCCAGCAGTCCTCCCTTGTATCAGCCCCAGCATTTT.

CDR3 region: CASNKYGGQGLTEAFF. As DNA, the CDR3 is TGCGCCAGCAATAAATACGGAGGACAGGGCCTCACTGAAGCTTTCTTT. The V and J genes are TRBV4-1 and TRBJ1-1; 8 bases line up with TRBD1. Losses at the gene ends were 7 bases for V and 4 bases for J; bases not matched to a gene: 14. This CDR3 has 16 residues. Germline V gene sequence: CDR1 MGHRA, CDR2 YSYEKL.

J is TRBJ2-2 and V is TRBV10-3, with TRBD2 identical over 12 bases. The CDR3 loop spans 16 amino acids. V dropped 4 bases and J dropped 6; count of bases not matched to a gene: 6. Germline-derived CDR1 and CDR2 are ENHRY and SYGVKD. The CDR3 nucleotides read TGTGCCATCAGTGGACTAGCGGGAGAGGGCCCCGGGGAGCTGTTTTTT. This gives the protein CAISGLAGEGPGELFF.

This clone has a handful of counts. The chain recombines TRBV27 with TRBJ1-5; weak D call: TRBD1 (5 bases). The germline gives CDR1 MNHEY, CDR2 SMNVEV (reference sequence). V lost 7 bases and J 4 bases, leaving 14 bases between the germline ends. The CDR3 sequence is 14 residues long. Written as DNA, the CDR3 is TGTGCCAGCAAACAAGTCGGGGGAAATCAGCCCCAGCATTTT. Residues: CASKQVGGNQPQHF.

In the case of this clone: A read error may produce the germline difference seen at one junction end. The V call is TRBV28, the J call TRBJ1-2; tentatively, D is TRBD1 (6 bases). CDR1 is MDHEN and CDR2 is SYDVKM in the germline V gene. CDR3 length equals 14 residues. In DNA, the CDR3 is TGTGCCAGCAGCTTCACGTCCAGGGGAAATGGCCACACCTTC. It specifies CASSFTSRGNGHTF.

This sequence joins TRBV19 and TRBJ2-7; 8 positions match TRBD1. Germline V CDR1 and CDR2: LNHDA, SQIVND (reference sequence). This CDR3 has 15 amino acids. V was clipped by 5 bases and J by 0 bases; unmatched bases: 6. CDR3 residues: CASSSPGQASYEQYF. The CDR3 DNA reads TGTGCCAGTAGTTCTCCGGGACAGGCCTCCTACGAGCAGTACTTC.

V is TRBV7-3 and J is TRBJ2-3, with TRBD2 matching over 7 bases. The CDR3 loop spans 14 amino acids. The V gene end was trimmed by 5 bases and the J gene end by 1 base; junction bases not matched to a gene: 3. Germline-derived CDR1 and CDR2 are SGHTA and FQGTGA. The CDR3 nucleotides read TGTGCCAGCAGCCTGAGCGGGGGCACAGATACGCAGTATTTT. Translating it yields CASSLSGGTDTQYF.

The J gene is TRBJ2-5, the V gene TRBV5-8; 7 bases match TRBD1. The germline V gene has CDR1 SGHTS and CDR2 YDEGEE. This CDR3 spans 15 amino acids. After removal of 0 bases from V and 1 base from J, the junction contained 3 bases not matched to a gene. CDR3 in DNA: TGTGCCAGCAGCTTGGCGAGGACAGGCCAAGAGACCCAGTACTTC. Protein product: CASSLARTGQETQYF.

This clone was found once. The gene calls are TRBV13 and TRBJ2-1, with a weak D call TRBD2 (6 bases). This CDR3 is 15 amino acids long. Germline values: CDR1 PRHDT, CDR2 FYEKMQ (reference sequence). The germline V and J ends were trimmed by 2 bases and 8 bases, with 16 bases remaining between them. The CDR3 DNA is TGTGCCAGCAGCTTAAACGGCGGGGATAAGGATGAGCAGTTCTTC. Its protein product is CASSLNGGDKDEQFF.

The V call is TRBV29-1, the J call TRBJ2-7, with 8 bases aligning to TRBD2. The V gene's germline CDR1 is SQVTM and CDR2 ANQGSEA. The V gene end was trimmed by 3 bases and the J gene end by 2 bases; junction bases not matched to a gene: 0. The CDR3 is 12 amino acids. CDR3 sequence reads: CSVEGLAYEQYF. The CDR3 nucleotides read TGCAGCGTTGAGGGACTAGCCTACGAGCAGTACTTC.

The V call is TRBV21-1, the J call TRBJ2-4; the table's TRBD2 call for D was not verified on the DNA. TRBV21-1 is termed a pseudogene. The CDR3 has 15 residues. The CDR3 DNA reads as TGTGCCAGCAGCCCCAGGAGGACAGCCAAAAACATTCAGTACTTC. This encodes CASSPRRTAKNIQYF.

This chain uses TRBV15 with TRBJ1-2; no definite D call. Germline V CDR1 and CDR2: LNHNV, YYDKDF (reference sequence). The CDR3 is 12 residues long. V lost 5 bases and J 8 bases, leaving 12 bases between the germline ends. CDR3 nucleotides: TGTGCCACCAGCCTCCGGATGGGCGGCTACACCTTC. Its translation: CATSLRMGGYTF.

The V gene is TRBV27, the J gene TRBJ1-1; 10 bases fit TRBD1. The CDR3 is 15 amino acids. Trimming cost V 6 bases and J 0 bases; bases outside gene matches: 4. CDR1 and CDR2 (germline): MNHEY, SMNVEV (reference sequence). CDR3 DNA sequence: TGTGCCAGCAGGGGGACAGGGGCCTTGAACACTGAAGCTTTCTTT. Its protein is CASRGTGALNTEAFF.

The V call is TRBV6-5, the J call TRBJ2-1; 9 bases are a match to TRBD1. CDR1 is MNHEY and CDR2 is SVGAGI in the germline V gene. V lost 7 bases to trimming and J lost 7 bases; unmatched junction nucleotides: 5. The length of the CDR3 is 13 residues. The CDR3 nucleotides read TGTGCCAGCACCAAGACAGGGGGGAATGAGCAGTTCTTC. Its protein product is CASTKTGGNEQFF.

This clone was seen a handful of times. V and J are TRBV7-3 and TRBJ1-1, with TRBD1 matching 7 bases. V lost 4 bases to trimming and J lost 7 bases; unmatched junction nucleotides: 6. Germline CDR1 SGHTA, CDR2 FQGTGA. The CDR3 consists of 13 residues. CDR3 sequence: CASSSDRFSEAFF. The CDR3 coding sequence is TGTGCCAGCAGCTCGGACAGGTTCAGTGAAGCTTTCTTT.

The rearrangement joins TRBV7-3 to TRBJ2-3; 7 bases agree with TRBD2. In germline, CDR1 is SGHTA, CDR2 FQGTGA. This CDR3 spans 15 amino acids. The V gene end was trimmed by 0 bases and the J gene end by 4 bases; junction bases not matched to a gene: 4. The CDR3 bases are TGTGCCAGCAGCTTAACGGGAGGGCCTCCAGATACGCAGTATTTT. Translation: CASSLTGGPPDTQYF.

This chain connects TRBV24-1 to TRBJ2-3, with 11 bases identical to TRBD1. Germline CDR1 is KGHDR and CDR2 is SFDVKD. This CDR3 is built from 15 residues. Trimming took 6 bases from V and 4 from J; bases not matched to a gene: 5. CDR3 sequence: CATSRGQGGSDTQYF. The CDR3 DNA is TGTGCCACCAGTAGGGGACAGGGGGGGTCAGATACGCAGTATTTT.

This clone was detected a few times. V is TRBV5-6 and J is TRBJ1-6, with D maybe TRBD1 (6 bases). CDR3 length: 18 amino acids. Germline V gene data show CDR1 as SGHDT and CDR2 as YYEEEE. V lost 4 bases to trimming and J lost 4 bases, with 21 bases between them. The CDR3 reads CASSPGTSKQGYNSPLHF. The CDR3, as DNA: TGTGCCAGCAGCCCTGGGACATCCAAACAAGGGTATAATTCACCCCTCCACTTT.

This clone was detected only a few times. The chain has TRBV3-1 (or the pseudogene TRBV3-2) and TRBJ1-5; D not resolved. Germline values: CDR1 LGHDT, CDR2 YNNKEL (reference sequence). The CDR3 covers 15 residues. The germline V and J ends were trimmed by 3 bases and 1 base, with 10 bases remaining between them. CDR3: CASSQSVGSNQPQHF. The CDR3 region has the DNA TGTGCCAGCAGCCAGAGCGTTGGAAGCAATCAGCCCCAGCATTTT.

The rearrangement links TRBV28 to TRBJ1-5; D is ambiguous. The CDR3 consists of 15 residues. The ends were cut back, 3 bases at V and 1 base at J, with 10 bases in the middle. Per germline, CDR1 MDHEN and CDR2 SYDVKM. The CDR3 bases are TGTGCCAGCAGTTTCCGACTAGTGAGCAATCAGCCCCAGCATTTT. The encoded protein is CASSFRLVSNQPQHF. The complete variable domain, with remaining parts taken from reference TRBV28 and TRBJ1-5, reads DVKVTQSSRYLVKRTGEKVFLECVQDMDHENMFWYRQDPGLGLRLIYFSYDVKMKEKGDIPEGYSVSREKKERFSLILESASTNQTSMYLCASSFRLVSNQPQHFGDGTRLSIL.

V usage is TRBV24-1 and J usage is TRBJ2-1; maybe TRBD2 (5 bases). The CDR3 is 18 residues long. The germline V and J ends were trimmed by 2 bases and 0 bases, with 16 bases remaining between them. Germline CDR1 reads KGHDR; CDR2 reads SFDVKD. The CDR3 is CATSDSRLRDRSYNEQFF. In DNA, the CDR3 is TGTGCCACCAGTGATTCGCGCCTGAGGGATCGCTCCTACAATGAGCAGTTCTTC.

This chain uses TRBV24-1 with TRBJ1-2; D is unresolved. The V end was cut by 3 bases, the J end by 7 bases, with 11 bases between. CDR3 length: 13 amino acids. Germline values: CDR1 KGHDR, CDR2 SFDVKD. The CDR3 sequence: CATSDKGRGGYTF. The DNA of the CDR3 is TGTGCCACCAGTGATAAGGGTCGGGGTGGCTACACCTTC.

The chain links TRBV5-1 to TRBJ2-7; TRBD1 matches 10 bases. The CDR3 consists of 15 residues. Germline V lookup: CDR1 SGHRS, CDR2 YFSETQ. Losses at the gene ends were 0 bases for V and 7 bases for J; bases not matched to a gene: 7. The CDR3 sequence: CASSLVRQGAKEQYF. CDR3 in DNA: TGCGCCAGCAGCTTGGTTCGACAGGGGGCGAAGGAGCAGTACTTC.